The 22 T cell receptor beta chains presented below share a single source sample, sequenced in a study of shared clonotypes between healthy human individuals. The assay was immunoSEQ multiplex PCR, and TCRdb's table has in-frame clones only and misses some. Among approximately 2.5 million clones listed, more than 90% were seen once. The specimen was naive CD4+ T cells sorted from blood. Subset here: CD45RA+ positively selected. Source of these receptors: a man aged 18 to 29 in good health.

The CDR3 sequence: CASSQEDGIKPQHF. The CDR3 coding sequence is TGTGCCAGCAGCCAAGAAGACGGGATCAAGCCCCAGCATTTT. The rearrangement joins TRBV4-2 to TRBJ1-5; D call uncertain. The CDR3 loop spans 14 amino acids. In germline, CDR1 is LGHNA, CDR2 YNFKEQ. Trimming took 0 bases from V and 8 from J, leaving 11 bases between them.

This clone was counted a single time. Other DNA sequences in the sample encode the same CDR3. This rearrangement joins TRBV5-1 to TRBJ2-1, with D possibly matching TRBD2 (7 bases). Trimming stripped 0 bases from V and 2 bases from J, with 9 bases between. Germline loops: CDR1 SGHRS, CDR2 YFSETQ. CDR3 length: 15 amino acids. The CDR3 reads CASSLEGGPYNEQFF. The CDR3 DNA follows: TGCGCCAGCAGCTTGGAGGGGGGGCCCTACAATGAGCAGTTCTTC.

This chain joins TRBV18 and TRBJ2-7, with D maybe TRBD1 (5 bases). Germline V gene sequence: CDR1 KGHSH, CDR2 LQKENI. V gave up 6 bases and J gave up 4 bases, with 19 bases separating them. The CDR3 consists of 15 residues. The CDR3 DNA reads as TGTGCCAGCTCTTATACCCAGGGTATCTGGTACGAGCAGTACTTC. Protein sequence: CASSYTQGIWYEQYF.

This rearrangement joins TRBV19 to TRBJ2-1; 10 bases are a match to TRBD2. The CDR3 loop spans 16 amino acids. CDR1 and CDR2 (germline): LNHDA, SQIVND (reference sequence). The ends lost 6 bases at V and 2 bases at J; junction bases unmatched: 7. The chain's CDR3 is CASRMGLANPYNEQFF. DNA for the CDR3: TGTGCCAGTAGGATGGGACTAGCGAATCCCTACAATGAGCAGTTCTTC.

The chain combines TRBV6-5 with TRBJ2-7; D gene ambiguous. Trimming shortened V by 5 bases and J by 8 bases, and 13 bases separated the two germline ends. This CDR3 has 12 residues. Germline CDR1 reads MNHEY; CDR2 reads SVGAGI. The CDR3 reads CASSPNSDKQYF. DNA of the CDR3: TGTGCCAGCAGTCCCAATTCAGATAAGCAGTACTTC.

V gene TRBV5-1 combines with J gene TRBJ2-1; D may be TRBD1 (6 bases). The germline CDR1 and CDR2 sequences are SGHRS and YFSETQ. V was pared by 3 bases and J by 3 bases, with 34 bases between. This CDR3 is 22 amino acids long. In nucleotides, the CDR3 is TGCGCCAGCAGCTCCTGGCTGGGGGCCCGCGTATCCGTAGAGAGAGGCTACAATGAGCAGTTCTTC. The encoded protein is CASSSWLGARVSVERGYNEQFF. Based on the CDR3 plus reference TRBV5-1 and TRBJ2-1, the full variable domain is KAGVTQTPRYLIKTRGQQVTLSCSPISGHRSVSWYQQTPGQGLQFLFEYFSETQRNKGNFPGRFSGRQFSNSRSEMNVSTLELGDSALYLCASSSWLGARVSVERGYNEQFFGPGTRLTVL.

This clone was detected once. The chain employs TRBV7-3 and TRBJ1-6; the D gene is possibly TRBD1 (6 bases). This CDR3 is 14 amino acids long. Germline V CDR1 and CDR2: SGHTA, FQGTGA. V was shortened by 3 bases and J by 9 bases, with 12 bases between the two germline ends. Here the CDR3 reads CASSLNRVGSPLHF. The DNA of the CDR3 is TGTGCCAGCAGCTTGAACAGGGTTGGTTCACCCCTCCACTTT. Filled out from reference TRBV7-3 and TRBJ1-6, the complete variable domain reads GAGVSQTPSNKVTEKGKYVELRCDPISGHTALYWYRQSLGQGPEFLIYFQGTGAADDSGLPNDRFFAVRPEGSVSTLKIQRTERGDSAVYLCASSLNRVGSPLHFGNGTRLTVT.

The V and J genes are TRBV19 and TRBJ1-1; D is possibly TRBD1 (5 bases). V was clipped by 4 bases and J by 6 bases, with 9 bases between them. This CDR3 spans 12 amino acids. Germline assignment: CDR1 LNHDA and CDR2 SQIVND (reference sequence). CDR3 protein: CASSTGFPEAFF. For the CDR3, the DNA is TGTGCCAGTAGTACAGGGTTCCCTGAAGCTTTCTTT.

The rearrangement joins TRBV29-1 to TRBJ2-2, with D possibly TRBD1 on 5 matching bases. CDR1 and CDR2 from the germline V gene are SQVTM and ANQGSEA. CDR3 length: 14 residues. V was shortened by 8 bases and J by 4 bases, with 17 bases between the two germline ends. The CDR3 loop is CSLRAGPGTGELFF. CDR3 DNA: TGCAGCCTCAGGGCCGGCCCGGGCACCGGGGAGCTGTTTTTT.

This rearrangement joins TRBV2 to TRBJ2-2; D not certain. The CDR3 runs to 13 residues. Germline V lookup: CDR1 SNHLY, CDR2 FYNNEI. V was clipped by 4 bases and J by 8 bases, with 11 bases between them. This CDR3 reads CASSVGPRGELFF. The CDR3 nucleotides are TGTGCCAGCAGTGTCGGTCCGAGGGGGGAGCTGTTTTTT.

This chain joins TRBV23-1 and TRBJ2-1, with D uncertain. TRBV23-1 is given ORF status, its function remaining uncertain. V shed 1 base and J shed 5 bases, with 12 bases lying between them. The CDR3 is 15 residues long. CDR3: CASSQFRQPDNEQFF. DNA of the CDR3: TGCGCCAGCAGTCAATTCCGGCAGCCGGACAATGAGCAGTTCTTC.

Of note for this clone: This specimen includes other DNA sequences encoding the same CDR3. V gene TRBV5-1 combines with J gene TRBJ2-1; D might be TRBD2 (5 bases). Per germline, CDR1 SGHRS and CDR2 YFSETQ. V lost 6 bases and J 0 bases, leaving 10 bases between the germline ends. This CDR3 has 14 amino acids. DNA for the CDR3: TGCGCCAGCACTAGCTTGAGCTCCTACAATGAGCAGTTCTTC. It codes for CASTSLSSYNEQFF.

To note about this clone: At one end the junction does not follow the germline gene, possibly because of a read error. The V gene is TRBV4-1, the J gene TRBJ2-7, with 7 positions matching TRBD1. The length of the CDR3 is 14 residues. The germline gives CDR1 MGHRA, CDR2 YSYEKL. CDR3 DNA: TGCGCCAACAGCCCTCGGGACAGCTCCTACGAGCAGTACTTC. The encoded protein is CANSPRDSSYEQYF.

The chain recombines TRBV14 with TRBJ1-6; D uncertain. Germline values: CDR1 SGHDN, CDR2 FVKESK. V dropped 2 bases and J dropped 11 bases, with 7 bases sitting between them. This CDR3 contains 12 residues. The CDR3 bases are TGTGCCAGCAGCCAAATCGGGACACCCCTCCACTTT. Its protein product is CASSQIGTPLHF.

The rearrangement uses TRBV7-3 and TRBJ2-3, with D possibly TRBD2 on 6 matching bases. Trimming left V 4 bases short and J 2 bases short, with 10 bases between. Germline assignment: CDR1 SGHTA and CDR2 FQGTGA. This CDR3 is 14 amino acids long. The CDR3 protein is CASSSGLNTDTQYF. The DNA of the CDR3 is TGTGCCAGCAGCTCGGGACTTAACACAGATACGCAGTATTTT.

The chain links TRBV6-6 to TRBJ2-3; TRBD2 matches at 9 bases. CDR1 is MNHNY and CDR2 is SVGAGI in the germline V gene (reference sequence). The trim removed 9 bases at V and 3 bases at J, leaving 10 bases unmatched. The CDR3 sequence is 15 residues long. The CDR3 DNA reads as TGTGCCAGTGGAGATAGCGGGAGTCGTACAGATACGCAGTATTTT. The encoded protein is CASGDSGSRTDTQYF.

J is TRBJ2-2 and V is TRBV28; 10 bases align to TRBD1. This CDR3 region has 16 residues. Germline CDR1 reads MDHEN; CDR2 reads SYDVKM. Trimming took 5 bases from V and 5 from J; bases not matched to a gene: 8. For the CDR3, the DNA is TGTGCCAGCAGTGCGGGGGACAGGGGTTATACCGGGGAGCTGTTTTTT. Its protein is CASSAGDRGYTGELFF.

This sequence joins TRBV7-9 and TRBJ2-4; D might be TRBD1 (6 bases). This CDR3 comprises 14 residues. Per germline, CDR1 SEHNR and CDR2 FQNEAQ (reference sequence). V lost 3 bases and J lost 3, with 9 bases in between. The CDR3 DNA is TGTGCCAGCAGCTTCAGGGGAAACAAAAACATTCAGTACTTC. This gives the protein CASSFRGNKNIQYF. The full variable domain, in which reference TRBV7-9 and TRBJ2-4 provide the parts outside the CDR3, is DTGVSQNPRHKITKRGQNVTFRCDPISEHNRLYWYRQTLGQGPEFLTYFQNEAQLEKSRLLSDRFSAERPKGSFSTLEIQRTEQGDSAMYLCASSFRGNKNIQYFGAGTRLSVL.

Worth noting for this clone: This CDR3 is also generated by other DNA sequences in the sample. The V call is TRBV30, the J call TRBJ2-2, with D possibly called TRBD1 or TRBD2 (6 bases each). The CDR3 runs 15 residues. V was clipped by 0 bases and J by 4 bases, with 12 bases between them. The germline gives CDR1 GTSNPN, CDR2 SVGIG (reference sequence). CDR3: CAWSVRGAGTGELFF. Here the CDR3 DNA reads TGTGCCTGGAGTGTAAGGGGGGCGGGCACCGGGGAGCTGTTTTTT.

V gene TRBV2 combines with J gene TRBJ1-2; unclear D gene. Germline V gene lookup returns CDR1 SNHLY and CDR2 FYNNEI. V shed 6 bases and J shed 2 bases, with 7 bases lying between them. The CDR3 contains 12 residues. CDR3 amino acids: CASSVGNYGYTF. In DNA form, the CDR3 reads TGTGCCAGCAGCGTGGGCAACTATGGCTACACCTTC.

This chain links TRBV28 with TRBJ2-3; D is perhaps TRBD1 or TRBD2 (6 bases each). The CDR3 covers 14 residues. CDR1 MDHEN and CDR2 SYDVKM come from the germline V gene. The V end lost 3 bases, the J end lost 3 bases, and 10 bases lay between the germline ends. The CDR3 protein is CASSFRGQTDTQYF. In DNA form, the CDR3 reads TGTGCCAGCAGTTTCCGGGGGCAAACAGATACGCAGTATTTT.

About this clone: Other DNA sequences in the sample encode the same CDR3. CDR3 DNA: TGTGCCAGCAGCTCAGGAGATACGCAGTATTTT. It translates to CASSSGDTQYF. This sequence joins TRBV6-5 and TRBJ2-3, with unresolved D. Looked up from germline, CDR1 is MNHEY and CDR2 is SVGAGI. The CDR3 length is 11 residues. The V end lost 6 bases, the J end lost 5 bases, and 6 bases lay between the germline ends.